Listed here are 14 T cell receptor beta chains from one sample, sequenced in a study of T cell responses to AZD1222 COVID-19 vaccine. Clones were sequenced by immunoSEQ multiplex PCR, and TCRdb holds only the in-frame ones, with some missing. The sample has 200,000 or so clones, approximately 90% seen once. This material consisted of peripheral blood, taken on day 0 of AZD1222 vaccination. The receptors shown here come from an adult in good health.

V is TRBV18 and J is TRBJ1-4; weak D call: TRBD1 (6 bases). V was clipped by 2 bases and J by 6 bases, with 10 bases between them. The CDR3 covers 14 residues. Germline V gene lookup returns CDR1 KGHSH and CDR2 LQKENI. The CDR3 reads CASSPEGHHEKLFF. CDR3 sequence (DNA): TGTGCCAGCTCACCAGAGGGACATCATGAAAAACTGTTTTTT.

This clone is categorized as medium-sized. The chain recombines TRBV10-2 with TRBJ2-2; D is ambiguous. V dropped 4 bases and J dropped 1 base, with 7 bases sitting between them. CDR1 WSHSY and CDR2 SAAADI come from the germline V gene. The CDR3 loop spans 14 amino acids. CDR3: CASSVGLNTGELFF. In nucleotides, the CDR3 is TGCGCCAGCAGTGTAGGGCTGAACACCGGGGAGCTGTTTTTT.

The rearrangement joins TRBV9 to TRBJ2-3; 11 bases match TRBD1. This CDR3 is 15 amino acids long. Germline V gene data show CDR1 as SGDLS and CDR2 as YYNGEE. V lost 2 bases and J lost 4; bases outside the gene matches: 3. CDR3 sequence (DNA): TGTGCCAGCAGCGTTCGGACAGGGGGCCCAGATACGCAGTATTTT. Its translation: CASSVRTGGPDTQYF.

This sequence joins TRBV5-1 and TRBJ1-4, with D perhaps matching TRBD1 (5 bases). The CDR3 loop spans 14 amino acids. V gave up 0 bases and J gave up 6 bases, with 9 bases separating them. Germline CDR1 and CDR2: SGHRS and YFSETQ. CDR3 in amino acids: CASSLDLGDEKLFF. As DNA, the CDR3 is TGCGCCAGCAGCTTGGATCTGGGGGATGAAAAACTGTTTTTT.

This clone showed up just once. The V and J genes are TRBV30 and TRBJ1-6, with a tentative D call TRBD1 (5 bases). Trimming stripped 3 bases from V and 7 bases from J, with 13 bases between. CDR3 length equals 14 residues. The germline V gene has CDR1 GTSNPN and CDR2 SVGIG (reference sequence). CDR3 residues: CAWRYGGWNSPLHF. In nucleotides, the CDR3 is TGTGCCTGGAGATACGGGGGTTGGAATTCACCCCTCCACTTT.

V gene TRBV19 combines with J gene TRBJ2-2, with 9 bases matching TRBD1. The CDR3 length is 15 residues. Germline V CDR1 and CDR2: LNHDA, SQIVND (reference sequence). The V gene end was trimmed by 4 bases and the J gene end by 5 bases; junction bases not matched to a gene: 5. Written as DNA, the CDR3 is TGTGCCAGTAGTACGTGGGACAGGGAGACCGGGGAGCTGTTTTTT. Its protein product is CASSTWDRETGELFF.

The V and J genes are TRBV2 and TRBJ2-3; 8 bases match TRBD1. V was clipped by 8 bases and J by 0 bases; unmatched bases: 7. CDR1 and CDR2 (germline): SNHLY, FYNNEI. The CDR3 runs to 15 residues. CDR3 loop: CASRQGTSSTDTQYF. CDR3 DNA sequence: TGTGCCAGCCGACAGGGGACATCTAGCACAGATACGCAGTATTTT.

This chain joins TRBV3-1 (or the pseudogene TRBV3-2) and TRBJ2-3; TRBD2 matches at 7 bases. This CDR3 is built from 14 residues. J gave up 4 bases and V 0 bases, and 1 base lay outside the gene matches. Germline loops: CDR1 LGHDT, CDR2 YNNKEL (reference sequence). CDR3 DNA: TGTGCCAGCAGCCAAGATCGGGAGGCAGATACGCAGTATTTT. The encoded protein is CASSQDREADTQYF.

J is TRBJ1-5 and V is TRBV6-2 or TRBV6-3; D may be TRBD1 (5 bases). V was trimmed by 7 bases and J by 7 bases, leaving 17 bases between them. Germline CDR1 reads MNHEY; CDR2 reads SVGEGT. CDR3 length: 14 amino acids. In nucleotides, the CDR3 is TGTGCCAGCAACCCGGGGACCCCTACCCAGCCCCAGCATTTT. It yields the protein CASNPGTPTQPQHF.

The chain links TRBV6-5 to TRBJ1-1; 9 positions agree with TRBD1. The germline V gene encodes CDR1 MNHEY and CDR2 SVGAGI. J was trimmed by 1 base and V by 6 bases; bases with no gene match: 9. The CDR3 is 16 residues long. CDR3 protein: CASSYRGHVQNTEAFF. The DNA for the CDR3 is TGTGCCAGCAGCTACAGGGGGCATGTTCAGAACACTGAAGCTTTCTTT.

The chain carries TRBV18 and TRBJ1-6; D gene uncertain. The CDR3 spans 17 residues. Germline V gene lookup returns CDR1 KGHSH and CDR2 LQKENI. V shed 6 bases and J shed 0 bases, with 15 bases lying between them. CDR3 sequence: CASSPSIGSSYNSPLHF. The CDR3 bases are TGTGCCAGCTCCCCATCGATCGGAAGCTCCTATAATTCACCCCTCCACTTT.

This clone was seen only once. The rearrangement uses TRBV28 and TRBJ2-5; D is possibly TRBD1 or TRBD2 (5 bases each). CDR3 length: 13 amino acids. Trimming removed 5 bases from V and 5 bases from J, with 12 bases in between. Per germline, CDR1 MDHEN and CDR2 SYDVKM. CDR3 region: CASSHHEGETQYF. CDR3 coding DNA: TGTGCCAGCAGTCACCACGAGGGGGAGACCCAGTACTTC.

The chain has TRBV7-9 and TRBJ1-2; D perhaps matches TRBD1 (6 bases). Looked up from germline, CDR1 is SEHNR and CDR2 is FQNEAQ (reference sequence). V shed 5 bases and J shed 7 bases, with 17 bases lying between them. The CDR3 runs to 14 residues. The CDR3 DNA follows: TGTGCCAGCAGCCGTAGAGGGGGGGAAGGTGGCTACACCTTC. This translates into CASSRRGGEGGYTF.

The gene calls are TRBV15 and TRBJ2-7, with D possibly called TRBD1 or TRBD2 (5 bases each). V was shortened by 5 bases and J by 3 bases, with 11 bases between the two germline ends. The CDR3 has 13 amino acids. The germline CDR1 and CDR2 sequences are LNHNV and YYDKDF (reference sequence). CDR3 bases: TGTGCCACCAGCCGAGGGGAAGACTACGAGCAGTACTTC. Translated: CATSRGEDYEQYF. The entire variable domain, with the rest obtained from reference TRBV15 and TRBJ2-7, is as follows: DAMVIQNPRYQVTQFGKPVTLSCSQTLNHNVMYWYQQKSSQAPKLLFHYYDKDFNNEADTPDNFQSRRPNTSFCFLDIRSPGLGDTAMYLCATSRGEDYEQYFGPGTRLTVT.